This T cell receptor beta chain was sequenced in a study of cytomegalovirus exposure and HLA in healthy donors. Turning to this clone: Its specificity is not known.

Overall study results and limits: Apparent HLA restriction characterized most CMV-associated TCR beta chains in a later analysis.

V lost 2 bases, J lost 5 bases, and 14 bases lay in between. In germline, CDR1 is SEHNR, CDR2 FQNEAQ (reference sequence). The length of the CDR3 is 15 residues. Nominally healthy donors provided the samples, though records likely missed some immune exposures. 60 Vbeta and 13 Jbeta primers were used in PCR. Repertoires were generated with immunoSEQ multiplex PCR, while TCRdb's copy carries only in-frame clones and drops some. The data hold 250,000 to 300,000 clones, with about 90% observed a single time. This TCR came from a girl aged 2 to 10 in good health and CMV-seronegative. Sequenced sample: PBMCs. The chain links TRBV7-9 to TRBJ2-3; D possibly corresponds to TRBD1 (5 bases). In nucleotides, the CDR3 is TGTGCCAGCAGCTTAAACCCCCAGGGTGGAGATACGCAGTATTTT. Translated: CASSLNPQGGDTQYF.